This T cell receptor beta chain appears in the sequencing data of a study of regulatory T cells in long-lasting Graves disease. The CDR3 has 15 amino acids. Trimming pared 1 base from V and 0 bases from J, leaving 6 bases between. From germline, CDR1 is SGHVS and CDR2 FQNEAQ. Points from the study as a whole: Those with persistent disease had in common more public clonotypes (about 3,000) than new patients (roughly 1,000).

Time point defined: persistent/refractory GD, antithyroid drugs over 5 years with positive TRAb. From RNA extracted from PBMCs, the TCR library was made. iRepertoire HTBI primers and Arm-PCR of CDR3 regions built TCR beta libraries. TCRdb re-called the multiplex PCR reads with MiXCR, one entry per CDR3 protein. The data show around 510,000 distinct CDR3 sequences, 20% to 25% seen once. As to this clonotype: Antigen unknown.

Sequenced here: peripheral blood mononuclear cells (PBMCs), sampled when the disease was refractory, from a patient treated with antithyroid drugs. This sequence joins TRBV7-8 and TRBJ2-2; D gene ambiguous. The clonotype comes from a female donor with Graves disease. This chain's CDR3 is CASSLVHPNTGELFF. The DNA for the CDR3 is TGTGCCAGCAGCTTAGTACACCCGAACACCGGGGAGCTGTTTTTT.